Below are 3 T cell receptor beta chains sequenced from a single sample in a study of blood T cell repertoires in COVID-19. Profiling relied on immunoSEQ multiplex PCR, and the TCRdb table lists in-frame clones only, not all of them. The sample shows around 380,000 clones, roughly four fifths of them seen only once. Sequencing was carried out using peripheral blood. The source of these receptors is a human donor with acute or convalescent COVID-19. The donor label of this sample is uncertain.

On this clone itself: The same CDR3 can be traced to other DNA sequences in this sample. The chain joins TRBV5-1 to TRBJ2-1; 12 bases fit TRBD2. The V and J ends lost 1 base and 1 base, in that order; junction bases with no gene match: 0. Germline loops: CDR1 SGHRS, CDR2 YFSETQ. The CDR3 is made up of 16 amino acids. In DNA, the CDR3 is TGCGCCAGCAGCTTGACTAGCGGGGGGTCCTACAATGAGCAGTTCTTC. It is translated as CASSLTSGGSYNEQFF.

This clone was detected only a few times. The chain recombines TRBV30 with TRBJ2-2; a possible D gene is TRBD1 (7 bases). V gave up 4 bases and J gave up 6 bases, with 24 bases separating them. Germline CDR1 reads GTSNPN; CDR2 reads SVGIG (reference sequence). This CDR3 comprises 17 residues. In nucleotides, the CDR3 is TGTGCCTGGACCCGACAGGGACTTTCCCGCTTAGCCGGGGAGCTGTTTTTT. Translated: CAWTRQGLSRLAGELFF.

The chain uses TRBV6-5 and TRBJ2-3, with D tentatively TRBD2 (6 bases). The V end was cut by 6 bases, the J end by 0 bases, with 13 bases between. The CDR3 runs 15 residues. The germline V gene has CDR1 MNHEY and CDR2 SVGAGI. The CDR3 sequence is CASSRTTPSTDTQYF. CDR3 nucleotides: TGTGCCAGCAGCCGGACTACCCCTAGCACAGATACGCAGTATTTT.